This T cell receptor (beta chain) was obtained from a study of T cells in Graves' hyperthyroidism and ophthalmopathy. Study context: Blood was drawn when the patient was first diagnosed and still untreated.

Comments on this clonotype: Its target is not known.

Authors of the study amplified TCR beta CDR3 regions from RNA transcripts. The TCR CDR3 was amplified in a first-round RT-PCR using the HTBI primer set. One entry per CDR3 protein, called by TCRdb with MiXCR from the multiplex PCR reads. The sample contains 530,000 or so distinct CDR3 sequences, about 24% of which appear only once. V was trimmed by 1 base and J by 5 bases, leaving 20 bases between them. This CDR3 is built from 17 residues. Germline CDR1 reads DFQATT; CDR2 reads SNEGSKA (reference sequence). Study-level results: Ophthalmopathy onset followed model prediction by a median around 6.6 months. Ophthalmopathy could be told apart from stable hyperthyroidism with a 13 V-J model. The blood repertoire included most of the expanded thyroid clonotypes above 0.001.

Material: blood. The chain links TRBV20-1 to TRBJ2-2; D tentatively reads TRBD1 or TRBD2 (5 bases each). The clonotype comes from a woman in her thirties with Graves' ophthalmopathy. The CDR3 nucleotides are TGCAGTGCTAGAGCCCGGCCCCTCGGGGCCATGACCGGGGAGCTGTTTTTT. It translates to CSARARPLGAMTGELFF.